The clone carrying this T cell receptor beta chain came up a few times. The antigen is not known. One entry per CDR3 protein results from TCRdb running MiXCR on the RACE reads. Among approximately 350,000 distinct CDR3 sequences listed, over 6% were seen once. This sample was included in a study of human T cells and chemical hapten exposure. Regarding the study as a whole: Significantly greater numbers of large CDR3 similarity clusters came from expanded TCRs than from controls. Patch test score tracked positively with PT1 expanded TCR counts. The donor cohort had alopecia, so its immune response may not match that of healthy people.

Germline CDR1 and CDR2: SEHNR and FQNEAQ (reference sequence). The V end was cut by 1 base, the J end by 3 bases, with 8 bases between. The CDR3 is 14 residues long. Time point meaning: patch test 2, 6 weeks after DPC sensitization. The treatment here: therapeutic diphenylcyclopropenone sensitization with weekly scalp DPC. Patch tests were applied only after blood draws. The chain recombines TRBV7-9 with TRBJ2-3; D gene uncertain. Material: whole blood, obtained in connection with sensitization to the hapten diphenylcyclopropenone (DPC). This receptor was obtained from a woman under 30 with alopecia areata. Some clones in this sample may be carry-over from other donors' samples. The CDR3 is CASSLVSGTDTQYF. CDR3 coding DNA: TGTGCCAGCAGCTTAGTTTCCGGAACAGATACGCAGTATTTT.